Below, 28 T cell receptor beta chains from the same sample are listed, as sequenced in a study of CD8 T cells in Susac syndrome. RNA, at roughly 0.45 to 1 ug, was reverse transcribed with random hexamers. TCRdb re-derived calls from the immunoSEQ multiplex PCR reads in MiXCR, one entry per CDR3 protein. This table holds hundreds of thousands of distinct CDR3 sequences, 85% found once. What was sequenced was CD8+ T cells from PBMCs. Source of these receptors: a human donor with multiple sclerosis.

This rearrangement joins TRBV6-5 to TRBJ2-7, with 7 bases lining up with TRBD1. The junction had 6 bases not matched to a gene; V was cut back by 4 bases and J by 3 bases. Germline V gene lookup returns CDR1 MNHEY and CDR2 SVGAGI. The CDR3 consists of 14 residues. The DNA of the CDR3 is TGTGCCAGCAGTTCGGGCAGGGGGAACTACGAGCAGTACTTC. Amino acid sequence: CASSSGRGNYEQYF.

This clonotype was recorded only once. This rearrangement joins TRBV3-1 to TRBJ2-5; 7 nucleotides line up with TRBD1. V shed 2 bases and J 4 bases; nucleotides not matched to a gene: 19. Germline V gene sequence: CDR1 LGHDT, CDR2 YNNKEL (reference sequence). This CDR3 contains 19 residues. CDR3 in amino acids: CASSQTIRTGTEGLETQYF. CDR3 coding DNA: TGTGCCAGCAGCCAAACGATTAGGACAGGAACAGAGGGATTAGAGACCCAGTACTTC.

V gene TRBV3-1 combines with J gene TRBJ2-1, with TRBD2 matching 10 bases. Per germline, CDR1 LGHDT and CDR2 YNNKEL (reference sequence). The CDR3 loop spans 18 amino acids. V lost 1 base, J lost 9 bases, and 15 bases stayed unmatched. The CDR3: CASSQATLAGFSPREQFF. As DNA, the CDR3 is TGTGCCAGCAGCCAAGCCACACTAGCGGGATTTTCCCCCCGTGAGCAGTTCTTC.

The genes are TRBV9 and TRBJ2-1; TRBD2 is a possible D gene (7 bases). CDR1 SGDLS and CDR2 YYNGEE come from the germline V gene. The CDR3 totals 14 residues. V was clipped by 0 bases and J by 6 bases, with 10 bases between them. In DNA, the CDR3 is TGTGCCAGCAGCGTAGCGGGGGGCTCCAATGAGCAGTTCTTC. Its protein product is CASSVAGGSNEQFF.

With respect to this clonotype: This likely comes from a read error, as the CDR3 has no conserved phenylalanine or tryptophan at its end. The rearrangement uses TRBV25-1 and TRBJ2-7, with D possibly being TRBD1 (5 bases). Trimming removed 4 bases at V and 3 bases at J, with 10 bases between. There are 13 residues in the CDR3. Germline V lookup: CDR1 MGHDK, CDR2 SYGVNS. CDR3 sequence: CASSGGQVYEQYL. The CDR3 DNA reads TGTGCCAGCAGTGGCGGACAAGTCTACGAGCAGTACCTC.

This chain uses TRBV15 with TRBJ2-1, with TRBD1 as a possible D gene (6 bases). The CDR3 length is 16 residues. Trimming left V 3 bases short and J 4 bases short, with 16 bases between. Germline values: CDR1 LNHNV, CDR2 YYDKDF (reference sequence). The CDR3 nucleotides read TGTGCCACCAGCAGGGGATTTCAGGGGTTGTACAATGAGCAGTTCTTC. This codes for CATSRGFQGLYNEQFF.

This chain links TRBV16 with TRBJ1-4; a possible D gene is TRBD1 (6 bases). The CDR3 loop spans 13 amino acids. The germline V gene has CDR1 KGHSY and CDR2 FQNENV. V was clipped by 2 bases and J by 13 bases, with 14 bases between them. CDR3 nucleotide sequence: TGTGCCAGCAGCCAACTGACAGGATCCGGACTGTTTTTT. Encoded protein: CASSQLTGSGLFF.

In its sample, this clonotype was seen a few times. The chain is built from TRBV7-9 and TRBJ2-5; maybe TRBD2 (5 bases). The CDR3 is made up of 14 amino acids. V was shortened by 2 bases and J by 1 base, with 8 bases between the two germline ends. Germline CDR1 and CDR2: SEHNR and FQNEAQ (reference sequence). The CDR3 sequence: CASSLSGVQETQYF. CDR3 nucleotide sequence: TGTGCCAGCAGCTTATCCGGGGTCCAAGAGACCCAGTACTTC. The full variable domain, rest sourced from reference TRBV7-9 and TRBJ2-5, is DTGVSQNPRHKITKRGQNVTFRCDPISEHNRLYWYRQTLGQGPEFLTYFQNEAQLEKSRLLSDRFSAERPKGSFSTLEIQRTEQGDSAMYLCASSLSGVQETQYFGPGTRLLVL.

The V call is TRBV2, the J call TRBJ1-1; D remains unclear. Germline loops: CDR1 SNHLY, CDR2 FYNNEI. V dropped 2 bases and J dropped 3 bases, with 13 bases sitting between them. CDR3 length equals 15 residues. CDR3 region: CASSEWARWDTEAFF. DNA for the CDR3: TGTGCCAGCAGTGAATGGGCCCGGTGGGACACTGAAGCTTTCTTT.

CDR3 coding DNA: TGTGCCAGCAGTCCGCGGACACCGTGGGATGAGCAGTTCTTC. Encoded protein: CASSPRTPWDEQFF. The chain uses TRBV6-1 and TRBJ2-1; possibly TRBD1 for D (5 bases). The CDR3 sequence is 14 residues long. Germline CDR1 reads MNHNS; CDR2 reads SASEGT. V was trimmed by 5 bases and J by 8 bases, leaving 16 bases between them.

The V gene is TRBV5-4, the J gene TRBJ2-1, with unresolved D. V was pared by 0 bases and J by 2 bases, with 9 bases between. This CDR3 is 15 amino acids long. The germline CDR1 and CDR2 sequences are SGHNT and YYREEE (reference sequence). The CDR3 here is CASSLEAGTYNEQFF. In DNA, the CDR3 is TGTGCCAGCAGCTTGGAAGCAGGAACCTACAATGAGCAGTTCTTC.

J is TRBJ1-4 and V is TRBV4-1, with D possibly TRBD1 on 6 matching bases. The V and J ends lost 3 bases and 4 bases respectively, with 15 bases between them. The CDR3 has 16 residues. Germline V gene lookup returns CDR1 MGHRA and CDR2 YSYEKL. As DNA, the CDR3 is TGCGCCAGCAGCCATTCCTGGACAGTTAATAATGAAAAACTGTTTTTT. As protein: CASSHSWTVNNEKLFF.

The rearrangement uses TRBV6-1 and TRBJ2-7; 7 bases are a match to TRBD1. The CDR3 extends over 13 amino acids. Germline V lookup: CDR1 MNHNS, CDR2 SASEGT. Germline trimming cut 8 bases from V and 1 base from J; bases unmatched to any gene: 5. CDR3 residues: CASEGQRSYEQYF. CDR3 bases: TGTGCCAGCGAGGGACAGCGATCCTACGAGCAGTACTTC.

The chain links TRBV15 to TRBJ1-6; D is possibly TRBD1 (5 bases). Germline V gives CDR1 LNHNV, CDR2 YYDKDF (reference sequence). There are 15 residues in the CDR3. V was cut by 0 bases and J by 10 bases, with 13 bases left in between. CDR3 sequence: CATSRDLGRESPLHF. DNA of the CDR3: TGTGCCACCAGCAGAGATCTTGGCAGGGAATCACCCCTCCACTTT.

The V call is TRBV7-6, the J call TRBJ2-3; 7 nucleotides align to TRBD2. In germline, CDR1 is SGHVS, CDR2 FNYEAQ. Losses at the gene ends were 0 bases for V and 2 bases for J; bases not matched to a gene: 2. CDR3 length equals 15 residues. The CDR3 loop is CASSLAGGITDTQYF. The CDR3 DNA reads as TGTGCCAGCAGCTTAGCGGGGGGGATCACAGATACGCAGTATTTT.

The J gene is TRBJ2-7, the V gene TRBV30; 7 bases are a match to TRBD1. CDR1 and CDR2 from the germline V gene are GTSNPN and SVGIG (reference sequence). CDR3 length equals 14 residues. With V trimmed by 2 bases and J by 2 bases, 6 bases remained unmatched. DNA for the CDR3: TGTGCCTGGAGTTCACAGGGGCAAACCTACGAGCAGTACTTC. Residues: CAWSSQGQTYEQYF.

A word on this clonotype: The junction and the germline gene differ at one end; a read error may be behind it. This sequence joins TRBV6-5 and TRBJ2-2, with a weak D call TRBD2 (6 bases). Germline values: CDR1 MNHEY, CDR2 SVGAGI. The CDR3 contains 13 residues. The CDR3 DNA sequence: TGTGCCAGTACAGCGGGTAACACCGGGGAGCTGCTTTTT. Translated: CASTAGNTGELLF.

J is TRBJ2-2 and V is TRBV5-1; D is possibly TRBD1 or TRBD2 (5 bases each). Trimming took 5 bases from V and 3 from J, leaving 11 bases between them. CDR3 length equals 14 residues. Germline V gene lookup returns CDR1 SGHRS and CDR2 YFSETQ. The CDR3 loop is CASSSGDDTGELFF. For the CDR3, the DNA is TGCGCCAGCAGTTCTGGGGACGACACCGGGGAGCTGTTTTTT.

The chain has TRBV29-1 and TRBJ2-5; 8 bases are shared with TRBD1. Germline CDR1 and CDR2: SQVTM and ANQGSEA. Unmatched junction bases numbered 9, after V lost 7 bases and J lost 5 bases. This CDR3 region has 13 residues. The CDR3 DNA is TGCAGCGGAGGTCAGGGGGCCTGGGAGACCCAGTACTTC. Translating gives CSGGQGAWETQYF.

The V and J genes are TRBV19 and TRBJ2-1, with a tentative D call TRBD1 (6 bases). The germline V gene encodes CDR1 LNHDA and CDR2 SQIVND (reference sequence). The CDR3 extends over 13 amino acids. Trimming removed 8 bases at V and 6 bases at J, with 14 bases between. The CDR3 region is CASSNGGPNEQFF. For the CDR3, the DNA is TGTGCCAGTTCTAATGGGGGCCCCAATGAGCAGTTCTTC.

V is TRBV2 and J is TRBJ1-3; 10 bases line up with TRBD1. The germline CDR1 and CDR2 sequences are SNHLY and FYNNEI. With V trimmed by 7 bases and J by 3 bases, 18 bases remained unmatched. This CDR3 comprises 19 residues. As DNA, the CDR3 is TGTGCCAGCATTCCGACAGGGGGCGGTCAGGCCGGCGATGGAAACACCATATATTTT. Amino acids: CASIPTGGGQAGDGNTIYF.

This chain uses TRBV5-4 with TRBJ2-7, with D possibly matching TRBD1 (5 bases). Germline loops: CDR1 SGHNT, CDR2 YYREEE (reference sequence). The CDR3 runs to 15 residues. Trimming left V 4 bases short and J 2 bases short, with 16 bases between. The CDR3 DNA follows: TGTGCCAGCAGCCCGACCACAGGTTACGCCTACGAGCAGTACTTC. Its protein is CASSPTTGYAYEQYF. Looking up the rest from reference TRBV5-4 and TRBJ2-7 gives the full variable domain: ETGVTQSPTHLIKTRGQQVTLRCSSQSGHNTVSWYQQALGQGPQFIFQYYREEENGRGNFPPRFSGLQFPNYSSELNVNALELDDSALYLCASSPTTGYAYEQYFGPGTRLTVT.

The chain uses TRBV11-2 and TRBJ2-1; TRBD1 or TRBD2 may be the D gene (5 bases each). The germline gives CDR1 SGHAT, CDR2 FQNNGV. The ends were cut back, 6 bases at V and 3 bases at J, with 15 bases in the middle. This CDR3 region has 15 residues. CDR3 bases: TGTGCCAGCAGTAACGAGGGGCAGTACTACAATGAGCAGTTCTTC. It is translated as CASSNEGQYYNEQFF.

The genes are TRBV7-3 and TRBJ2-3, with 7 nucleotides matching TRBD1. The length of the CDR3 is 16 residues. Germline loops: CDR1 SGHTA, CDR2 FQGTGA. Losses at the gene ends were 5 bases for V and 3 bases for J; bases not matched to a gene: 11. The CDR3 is CASSLLPGQRTDTQYF. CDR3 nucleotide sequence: TGTGCCAGCAGCCTACTTCCGGGACAGAGGACAGATACGCAGTATTTT. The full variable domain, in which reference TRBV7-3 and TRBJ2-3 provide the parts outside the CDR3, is GAGVSQTPSNKVTEKGKYVELRCDPISGHTALYWYRQSLGQGPEFLIYFQGTGAADDSGLPNDRFFAVRPEGSVSTLKIQRTERGDSAVYLCASSLLPGQRTDTQYFGPGTRLTVL.

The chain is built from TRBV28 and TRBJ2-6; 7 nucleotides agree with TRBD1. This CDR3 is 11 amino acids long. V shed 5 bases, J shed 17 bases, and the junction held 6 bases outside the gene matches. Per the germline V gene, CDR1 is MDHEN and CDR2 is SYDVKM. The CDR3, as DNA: TGTGCCAGCAGTCCCGGGACAGAGTTGACTTTC. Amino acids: CASSPGTELTF.

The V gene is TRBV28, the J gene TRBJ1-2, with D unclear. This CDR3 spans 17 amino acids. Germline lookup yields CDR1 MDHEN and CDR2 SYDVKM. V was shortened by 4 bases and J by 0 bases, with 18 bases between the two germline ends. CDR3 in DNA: TGTGCCAGCAGTTCATCCCGGTCAGCCCGATCTAACTATGGCTACACCTTC. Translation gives CASSSSRSARSNYGYTF.

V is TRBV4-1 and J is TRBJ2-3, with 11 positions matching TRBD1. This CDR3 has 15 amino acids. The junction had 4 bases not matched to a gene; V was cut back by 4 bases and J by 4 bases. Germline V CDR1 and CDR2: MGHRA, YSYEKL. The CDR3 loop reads CASSPGQGAPDTQYF. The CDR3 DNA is TGCGCCAGCAGCCCCGGACAGGGGGCTCCAGATACGCAGTATTTT.

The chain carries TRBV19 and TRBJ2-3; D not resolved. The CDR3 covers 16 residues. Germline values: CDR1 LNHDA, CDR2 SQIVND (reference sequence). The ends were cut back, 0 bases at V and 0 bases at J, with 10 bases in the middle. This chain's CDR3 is CASSIDQKGSTDTQYF. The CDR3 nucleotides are TGTGCCAGTAGTATAGATCAGAAGGGCAGCACAGATACGCAGTATTTT.